This T cell receptor (beta chain) came from a study of control samples from healthy donors and cancer patients. This CDR3 is 14 amino acids long. Germline loops: CDR1 KGHSH, CDR2 LQKENI. Trimming took off 6 bases at V and 0 bases at J, with 9 bases between the two ends. Sequenced by immunoSEQ multiplex PCR; TCRdb stores in-frame clones only, minus some. The data show around 51,000 clones, with about four fifths seen just once and around 10% held by the top ten. Sequencing was performed on blood. This sequence joins TRBV18 and TRBJ2-1, with a possible D match to TRBD1 (6 bases). The clonotype was recovered from a man between 65 and 79 years old in good health. The CDR3 protein is CASSRQVSYNEQFF. CDR3 DNA: TGTGCCAGCTCCAGACAGGTCTCCTACAATGAGCAGTTCTTC.